This TCR beta chain originates from a study of Ad26.COV2.S vaccination and SARS-CoV-2 variants. The overall study: Participant was drawn from the COV1001 Ad26.COV2.S trial arm. Intramuscularly, Ad26.COV2.S was given either once or twice, 56 days apart. Study outcomes and limitations: Spike-specific TCR breadth in vaccine recipients exceeded that seen in placebo recipients.

Method: immunoSEQ multiplex PCR; TCRdb's copy keeps in-frame clones and lacks some. The table records 350,000 to 550,000 clones, roughly 87% of them present only once. As for treatment: approximately 18 received Ad26.COV2.S at low or high dose, single or two shots; roughly five received placebo; per-sample allocation not given. Samples were taken on day 63 after the first vaccine or placebo injection. Donation was by an adult aged 18-55 years who was in Boston. Ten or more counts support this clone. Its antigen is not known. In germline, CDR1 is SGHAT, CDR2 FQNNGV. V lost 5 bases and J 10 bases, leaving 12 bases between the germline ends. CDR3 length equals 12 residues.

The clonotype was recovered from a person aged 18 to 59 who received the Ad26.COV2.S COVID-19 vaccine or a placebo. Specimen: peripheral blood, collected in a trial of Ad26.COV2.S vaccine versus placebo. The chain joins TRBV11-2 to TRBJ2-1, with D tentatively TRBD1 or TRBD2 (6 bases each). CDR3 residues: CASSLIGGEQFF. The DNA for the CDR3 is TGTGCCAGCAGCCTCATAGGGGGGGAGCAGTTCTTC.